A single sample gave rise to the 27 T cell receptor beta chains below, sequenced in a study of CD8 T cells in ankylosing spondylitis. TCRdb itself ran the 5' RACE reads through MiXCR, one entry per CDR3 protein. The table lists some 340,000 distinct CDR3 sequences, roughly 14% of them singletons. The sample was blood, either unsorted or a sorted T cell fraction (not recorded which). The origin of the receptors is a male donor with ankylosing spondylitis or in good health (not recorded which).

This clonotype showed up just a few times. The chain recombines TRBV20-1 with TRBJ2-3; 7 bases are shared with TRBD1. This CDR3 contains 14 residues. Germline values: CDR1 DFQATT, CDR2 SNEGSKA (reference sequence). The J segment lost 2 bases and the V segment lost 2 bases, leaving 4 bases of the junction unmatched. Here the CDR3 reads CSARRTGLTDTQYF. CDR3 DNA: TGCAGTGCTAGACGGACAGGACTCACAGATACGCAGTATTTT.

CDR3 DNA: TGCGCCAGCAGCTTGCCGAGCGGGGGTTACAATGAGCAGTTCTTC. Amino acids: CASSLPSGGYNEQFF. The V gene is TRBV5-1, the J gene TRBJ2-1, with 8 bases that match TRBD2. The CDR3 sequence is 15 residues long. Germline V gives CDR1 SGHRS, CDR2 YFSETQ. J was trimmed by 4 bases and V by 1 base; bases with no gene match: 4. Drawing the rest from reference TRBV5-1 and TRBJ2-1, the complete variable domain is KAGVTQTPRYLIKTRGQQVTLSCSPISGHRSVSWYQQTPGQGLQFLFEYFSETQRNKGNFPGRFSGRQFSNSRSEMNVSTLELGDSALYLCASSLPSGGYNEQFFGPGTRLTVL.

The rearrangement links TRBV19 to TRBJ2-7; D is ambiguous. The germline CDR1 and CDR2 sequences are LNHDA and SQIVND (reference sequence). The V and J ends lost 5 bases and 0 bases respectively, with 20 bases between them. The CDR3 has 17 residues. The CDR3 sequence is CASSPRLGAESSYEQYF. CDR3 sequence (DNA): TGTGCCAGTAGTCCCCGACTCGGAGCCGAAAGCTCCTACGAGCAGTACTTC.

The chain has TRBV6-6 and TRBJ2-1; D is undetermined. CDR3 length equals 13 residues. CDR1 and CDR2 from the germline V gene are MNHNY and SVGAGI (reference sequence). Trimming took off 8 bases at V and 3 bases at J, with 11 bases between the two ends. CDR3 sequence (DNA): TGTGCCAGCCTGGACCCCGGCTACAATGAGCAGTTCTTC. Translating gives CASLDPGYNEQFF.

Many counts were recorded for this clonotype. This chain uses TRBV10-3 with TRBJ2-7, with 7 bases lining up with TRBD1. The germline V gene has CDR1 ENHRY and CDR2 SYGVKD. The CDR3 contains 16 residues. V was clipped by 4 bases and J by 4 bases; unmatched bases: 13. CDR3 sequence reads: CAISASQGERGYEQYF. CDR3 coding DNA: TGTGCCATCAGTGCCTCCCAGGGGGAAAGGGGGTACGAGCAGTACTTC.

This clonotype was found many times. The CDR3 region has the DNA TGCAGCGGACAGGTGGGGAACACTGAAGCTTTCTTT. It encodes CSGQVGNTEAFF. The rearrangement links TRBV29-1 to TRBJ1-1; weak D call: TRBD1 (6 bases). This CDR3 is 12 amino acids long. CDR1 SQVTM and CDR2 ANQGSEA come from the germline V gene. V shed 7 bases and J shed 1 base, with 10 bases lying between them.

The CDR3 here is CASSELGRIYGYTF. DNA of the CDR3: TGCGCCAGCAGTGAGTTAGGACGGATCTATGGCTACACCTTC. This chain uses TRBV10-2 with TRBJ1-2, with D unclear. Germline V gene sequence: CDR1 WSHSY, CDR2 SAAADI. The V end was cut by 1 base, the J end by 4 bases, with 10 bases between. CDR3 length: 14 residues.

This clonotype has ten or more counts. The V gene is TRBV4-2, the J gene TRBJ2-5, with TRBD2 matching over 8 bases. CDR1 and CDR2 from the germline V gene are LGHNA and YNFKEQ. Unmatched junction bases numbered 6, after V lost 3 bases and J lost 3 bases. CDR3 length: 15 amino acids. In nucleotides, the CDR3 is TGTGCCAGCAGCCACGGGACTAGATCAGAAGAGACCCAGTACTTC. This translates into CASSHGTRSEETQYF.

The V gene is TRBV5-1, the J gene TRBJ2-5; TRBD2 matches 12 bases. V shed 2 bases, J shed 2 bases, and the junction held 7 bases outside the gene matches. Per the germline V gene, CDR1 is SGHRS and CDR2 is YFSETQ. This CDR3 spans 17 amino acids. CDR3 bases: TGCGCCAGCAGCTTATCAGGACTAGCGGGGCTTCAAGAGACCCAGTACTTC. Its translation is CASSLSGLAGLQETQYF.

This clonotype was observed a few times. V gene TRBV20-1 combines with J gene TRBJ1-2, with TRBD1 as a possible D gene (6 bases). The germline V gene encodes CDR1 DFQATT and CDR2 SNEGSKA (reference sequence). This CDR3 is 14 amino acids long. V was trimmed by 1 base and J by 1 base, leaving 10 bases between them. CDR3 nucleotides: TGCAGTGCTAGAGTCGAGGGACATAACTATGGCTACACCTTC. It specifies CSARVEGHNYGYTF.

This chain joins TRBV6-1 and TRBJ1-5, with TRBD1 matching over 10 bases. V lost 6 bases to trimming and J lost 6 bases; unmatched junction nucleotides: 11. This CDR3 is built from 16 residues. The germline gives CDR1 MNHNS, CDR2 SASEGT. CDR3 amino acids: CASSPRQGASVQPQHF. The CDR3 bases are TGTGCCAGCAGCCCGAGACAGGGGGCCTCTGTTCAGCCCCAGCATTTT.

This clonotype has just a few counts. The chain recombines TRBV3-1 with TRBJ1-2, with no clear D. Deletions cut 0 bases from V and 1 base from J, with 12 bases between. The germline CDR1 and CDR2 sequences are LGHDT and YNNKEL (reference sequence). The CDR3 is 16 residues long. CDR3 sequence reads: CASSQDLNSFNYGYTF. In DNA, the CDR3 is TGTGCCAGCAGCCAAGATTTAAACAGTTTTAACTATGGCTACACCTTC.

The chain links TRBV10-3 to TRBJ2-7, with 8 bases aligning to TRBD1. Germline CDR1 and CDR2: ENHRY and SYGVKD. V shed 3 bases, J shed 7 bases, and the junction held 8 bases outside the gene matches. CDR3 length: 14 amino acids. The CDR3 DNA sequence: TGTGCCATCAGTGACATGCCGGGACAGGAGGAGCAGTACTTC. Translation: CAISDMPGQEEQYF.

As regards this clonotype: This may be a read error: a much more frequent sequence differs by one nucleotide. The V and J genes are TRBV12-3 or TRBV12-4 and TRBJ1-2; 8 nucleotides match TRBD1. J gave up 7 bases and V 9 bases, and 10 bases lay outside the gene matches. The CDR3 consists of 13 residues. The CDR3 DNA is TGTGCCAGGAGCCCGGACAGGGTCTCTGGCTACACCTTC. Amino acids: CARSPDRVSGYTF.

This chain links TRBV19 with TRBJ2-1; D gene unclear. The CDR3 contains 14 residues. CDR1 is LNHDA, CDR2 SQIVND, per germline (reference sequence). V lost 4 bases to trimming and J lost 8 bases, with 15 bases between them. The CDR3: CASSTSGSTDEQFF. CDR3 DNA: TGTGCCAGTAGTACGTCCGGAAGTACCGATGAGCAGTTCTTC.

This sequence joins TRBV5-1 and TRBJ2-2; the D gene is possibly TRBD1 (6 bases). This CDR3 has 15 residues. Trimming took off 4 bases at V and 1 base at J, with 11 bases between the two ends. CDR1 is SGHRS, CDR2 YFSETQ, per germline. CDR3 DNA: TGCGCCAGCAGCCCCCTACAGGGGAACACCGGGGAGCTGTTTTTT. This codes for CASSPLQGNTGELFF.

This sequence joins TRBV4-2 and TRBJ2-3, with D maybe TRBD1 (6 bases). CDR1 is LGHNA and CDR2 is YNFKEQ in the germline V gene. The ends were cut back, 5 bases at V and 4 bases at J, with 31 bases in the middle. CDR3 length: 20 amino acids. The CDR3 spells CASSSRLQGNANGKADTQYF. The CDR3 region has the DNA TGTGCCAGCAGCTCAAGACTCCAGGGGAACGCGAATGGAAAGGCAGATACGCAGTATTTT.

The table lists this clonotype with a few counts. This chain links TRBV4-1 with TRBJ2-5; D gene uncertain. The CDR3 consists of 13 residues. Trimming shortened V by 1 base and J by 5 bases, and 8 bases separated the two germline ends. Germline V gene data show CDR1 as MGHRA and CDR2 as YSYEKL. The chain's CDR3 is CASSQVWGETQYF. The CDR3 DNA sequence: TGCGCCAGCAGCCAAGTTTGGGGTGAGACCCAGTACTTC.

In this sample, this clonotype turned up many times. The chain employs TRBV5-1 and TRBJ1-4; 7 bases map to TRBD1. CDR1 and CDR2 (germline): SGHRS, YFSETQ. The CDR3 has 15 residues. The V gene end was trimmed by 2 bases and the J gene end by 8 bases; junction bases not matched to a gene: 9. CDR3 nucleotides: TGCGCCAGCAGCTTCGTGACAGGGCAGGGAGAAAAACTGTTTTTT. Its protein is CASSFVTGQGEKLFF.

The chain uses TRBV20-1 and TRBJ2-1; TRBD2 agrees at 11 bases. Trimming cost V 1 base and J 9 bases; bases outside gene matches: 5. The CDR3 contains 14 residues. CDR1 is DFQATT, CDR2 SNEGSKA, per germline (reference sequence). In DNA form, the CDR3 reads TGCAGTGCTAGAGGACTAGCGGGAACGGTTGAGCAGTTCTTC. It yields the protein CSARGLAGTVEQFF.

This clonotype was seen ten or more times. The chain recombines TRBV20-1 with TRBJ2-7; 8 bases fit TRBD2. There are 16 residues in the CDR3. The V and J ends lost 0 bases and 5 bases, in that order; junction bases with no gene match: 12. The germline V gene has CDR1 DFQATT and CDR2 SNEGSKA (reference sequence). The CDR3, as DNA: TGCAGTGCTAGAGATCATCGACTAGCGCCTTTCGACGAGCAGTACTTC. Residues: CSARDHRLAPFDEQYF.

The V and J genes are TRBV5-1 and TRBJ2-3; a possible D gene is TRBD1 (5 bases). V dropped 1 base and J dropped 2 bases, with 11 bases sitting between them. Germline V gene lookup returns CDR1 SGHRS and CDR2 YFSETQ. CDR3 length: 15 amino acids. This CDR3 is CASSLPAGSTDTQYF. The CDR3 nucleotides read TGCGCCAGCAGCTTGCCGGCAGGGTCCACAGATACGCAGTATTTT. Based on the CDR3 plus reference TRBV5-1 and TRBJ2-3, the full variable domain is KAGVTQTPRYLIKTRGQQVTLSCSPISGHRSVSWYQQTPGQGLQFLFEYFSETQRNKGNFPGRFSGRQFSNSRSEMNVSTLELGDSALYLCASSLPAGSTDTQYFGPGTRLTVL.

This clonotype came up a few times. The chain uses TRBV7-2 and TRBJ2-1, with TRBD2 matching 9 bases. Germline loops: CDR1 SGHTA, CDR2 FQGNSA. The length of the CDR3 is 14 residues. With V trimmed by 5 bases and J by 7 bases, 6 bases remained unmatched. Here the CDR3 DNA reads TGTGCCAGCAGCGTCGGACTAGCGTGGAATGAGCAGTTCTTC. Its protein is CASSVGLAWNEQFF.

There are a few counts of this clonotype. The chain carries TRBV6-5 and TRBJ2-3; D is possibly TRBD2 (6 bases). V lost 2 bases, J lost 4 bases, and 16 bases lay in between. The CDR3 spans 16 residues. The germline CDR1 and CDR2 sequences are MNHEY and SVGAGI. The CDR3 reads CASSYGGPIDADTQYF. The CDR3 DNA reads as TGTGCCAGCAGTTACGGAGGGCCCATAGATGCAGATACGCAGTATTTT.

This clonotype has a handful of counts. The chain is built from TRBV20-1 and TRBJ2-1, with 10 positions matching TRBD2. This CDR3 is 15 amino acids long. V shed 1 base, J shed 5 bases, and the junction held 5 bases outside the gene matches. Per germline, CDR1 DFQATT and CDR2 SNEGSKA (reference sequence). The CDR3 loop is CSARGFSGRDNEQFF. The CDR3 coding sequence is TGCAGTGCTAGAGGGTTCAGCGGGAGGGACAATGAGCAGTTCTTC.

The DNA for the CDR3 is TGTGCCAGCAGTTTTTCTTGGGGGACAGGGGGGACAGATACGCAGTATTTT. Protein sequence: CASSFSWGTGGTDTQYF. This rearrangement joins TRBV12-3 or TRBV12-4 to TRBJ2-3, with 11 bases fitting TRBD1. J lost 3 bases, V lost 3 bases, and 8 bases had no gene match. The CDR3 runs to 17 residues.

The chain is built from TRBV3-1 and TRBJ2-2; D not certain. CDR1 is LGHDT and CDR2 is YNNKEL in the germline V gene (reference sequence). V was trimmed by 2 bases and J by 2 bases, leaving 6 bases between them. The CDR3 is made up of 14 amino acids. CDR3 DNA: TGTGCCAGCAGCCAATTGCTAAACACCGGGGAGCTGTTTTTT. Translated: CASSQLLNTGELFF.